This section outlines one T cell receptor beta chain sequence together with its context. The data derive from a study of Ad26.COV2.S vaccination and SARS-CoV-2 variants. Looking at the study overall: Trial arm assignment for the donor was COV1001 Ad26.COV2.S. By the intramuscular route, Ad26.COV2.S was given once, or twice 56 days apart.

Treatment defined: around 19 received Ad26.COV2.S at low or high dose, single or two shots; 5 received placebo; per-sample allocation not given. The samples date from day 63 after the first vaccine or placebo injection. The protocol was immunoSEQ multiplex PCR, while the TCRdb copy is restricted to in-frame clones and leaves out a portion. The repertoire consists of about 350,000 clones, with approximately 86% occurring once and the leading ten covering about 10%. The specimen comprised peripheral blood, sampled in a trial of Ad26.COV2.S vaccine versus placebo. The receptor comes from a person between 18 and 65 years old who received the Ad26.COV2.S COVID-19 vaccine or a placebo.

In DNA, the CDR3 is TGTGCCAGCAGCCAAGTTAATAGCGGCTACGAGCAGTACTTC. Translating it yields CASSQVNSGYEQYF. The chain couples TRBV3-1 (or the pseudogene TRBV3-2) to TRBJ2-7, with D perhaps matching TRBD2 (6 bases). Germline V lookup: CDR1 LGHDT, CDR2 YNNKEL (reference sequence). The CDR3 is 14 residues long. V lost 1 base and J 3 bases, leaving 10 bases between the germline ends.